The TCR beta chain under discussion was sequenced for a study of metastatic and nonmetastatic thyroid tumors. Across the study: It was across blood and tumor or nodule tissue from malignant and benign thyroid patients that repertoires were compared.

TCRdb re-analyzed the PCR reads using MiXCR. The repertoire holds some 23,000 clones, with about a tenth as singletons. Until they underwent thyroid surgery, no patient had received any treatment. Concerning this clone itself: A read error may explain this, as a much larger clone is one base away.

Looked up from germline, CDR1 is SGHRS and CDR2 is YFSETQ. The CDR3 loop spans 12 amino acids. J was trimmed by 12 bases and V by 5 bases; bases with no gene match: 8. Specimen: blood. This chain connects TRBV5-1 to TRBJ2-1; TRBD1 matches 7 bases. The TCR sequence derives from a female donor with papillary thyroid cancer or a benign thyroid nodule (not recorded which). Some clones in this sample may be carry-over from other donors' samples. The DNA for the CDR3 is TGCGCCAGCAGATTACAGGGGCCTCTGCAGTTCTTC. Its protein is CASRLQGPLQFF.